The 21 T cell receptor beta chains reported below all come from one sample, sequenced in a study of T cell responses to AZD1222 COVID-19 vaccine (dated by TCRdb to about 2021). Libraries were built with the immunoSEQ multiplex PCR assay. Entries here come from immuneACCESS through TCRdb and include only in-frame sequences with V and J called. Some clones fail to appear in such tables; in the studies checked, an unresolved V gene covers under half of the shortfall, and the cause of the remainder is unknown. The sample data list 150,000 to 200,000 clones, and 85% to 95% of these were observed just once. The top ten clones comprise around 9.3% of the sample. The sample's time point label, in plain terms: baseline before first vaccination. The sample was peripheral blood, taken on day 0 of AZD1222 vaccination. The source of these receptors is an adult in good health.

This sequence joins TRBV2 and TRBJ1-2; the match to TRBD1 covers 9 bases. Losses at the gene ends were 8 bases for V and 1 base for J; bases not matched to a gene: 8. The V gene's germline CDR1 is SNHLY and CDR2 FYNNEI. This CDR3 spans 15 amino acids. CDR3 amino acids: CASFDRDRDNYGYTF. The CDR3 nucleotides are TGTGCCAGCTTCGACCGGGACAGGGATAACTATGGCTACACCTTC.

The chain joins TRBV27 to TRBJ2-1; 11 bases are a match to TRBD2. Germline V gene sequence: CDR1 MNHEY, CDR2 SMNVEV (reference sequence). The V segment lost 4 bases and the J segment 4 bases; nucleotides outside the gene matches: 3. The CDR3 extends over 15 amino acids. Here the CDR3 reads CASSSSGGIYNEQFF. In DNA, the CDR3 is TGTGCCAGCAGTTCTAGCGGGGGGATATACAATGAGCAGTTCTTC.

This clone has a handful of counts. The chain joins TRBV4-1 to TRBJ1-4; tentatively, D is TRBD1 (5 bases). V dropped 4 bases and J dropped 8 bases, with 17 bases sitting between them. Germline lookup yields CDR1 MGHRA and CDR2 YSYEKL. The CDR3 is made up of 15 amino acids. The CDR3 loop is CASSRLSGIGEKLFF. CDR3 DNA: TGCGCCAGCAGCCGCCTATCAGGGATCGGGGAAAAACTGTTTTTT.

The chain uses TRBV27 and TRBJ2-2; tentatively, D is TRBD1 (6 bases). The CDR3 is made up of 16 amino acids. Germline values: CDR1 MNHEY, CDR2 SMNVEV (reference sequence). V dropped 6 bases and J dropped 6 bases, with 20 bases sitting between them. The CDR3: CASRQGSTLGSGELFF. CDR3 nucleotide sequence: TGTGCCAGCAGACAGGGTTCGACTTTAGGTTCCGGGGAGCTGTTTTTT.

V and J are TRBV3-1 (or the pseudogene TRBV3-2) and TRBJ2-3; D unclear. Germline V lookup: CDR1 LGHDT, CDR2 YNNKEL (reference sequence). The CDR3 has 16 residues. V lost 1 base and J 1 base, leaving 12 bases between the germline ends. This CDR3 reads CASSQGNGFGTDTQYF. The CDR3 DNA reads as TGTGCCAGCAGCCAAGGAAACGGGTTCGGCACAGATACGCAGTATTTT.

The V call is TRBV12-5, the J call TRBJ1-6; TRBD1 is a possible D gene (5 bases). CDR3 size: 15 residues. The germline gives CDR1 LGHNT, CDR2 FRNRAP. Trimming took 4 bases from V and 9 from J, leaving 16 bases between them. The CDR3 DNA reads TGTGCTAGTGGTTCTACCGGGACGGGGATTTCACCCCTCCACTTT. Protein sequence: CASGSTGTGISPLHF.

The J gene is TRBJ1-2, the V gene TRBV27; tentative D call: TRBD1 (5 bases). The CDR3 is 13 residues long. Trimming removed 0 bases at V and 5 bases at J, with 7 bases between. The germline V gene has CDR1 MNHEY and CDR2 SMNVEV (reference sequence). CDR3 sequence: CASSLSRGYGYTF. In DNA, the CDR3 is TGTGCCAGCAGTTTATCGCGGGGGTATGGCTACACCTTC.

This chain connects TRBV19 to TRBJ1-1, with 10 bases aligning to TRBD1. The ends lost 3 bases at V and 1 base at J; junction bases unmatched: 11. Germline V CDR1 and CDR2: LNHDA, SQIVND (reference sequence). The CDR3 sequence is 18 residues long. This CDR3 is CASSMGPRDRGWNTEAFF. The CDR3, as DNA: TGTGCCAGTAGTATGGGGCCCCGGGACAGGGGATGGAACACTGAAGCTTTCTTT. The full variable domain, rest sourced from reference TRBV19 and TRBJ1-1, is DGGITQSPKYLFRKEGQNVTLSCEQNLNHDAMYWYRQDPGQGLRLIYYSQIVNDFQKGDIAEGYSVSREKKESFPLTVTSAQKNPTAFYLCASSMGPRDRGWNTEAFFGQGTRLTVV.

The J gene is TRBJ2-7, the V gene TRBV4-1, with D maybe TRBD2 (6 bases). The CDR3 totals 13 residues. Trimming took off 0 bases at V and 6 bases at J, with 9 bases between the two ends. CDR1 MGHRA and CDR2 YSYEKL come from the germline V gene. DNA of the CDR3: TGCGCCAGCAGCCAAGATCTGGGGGGCGAGCAGTACTTC. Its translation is CASSQDLGGEQYF.

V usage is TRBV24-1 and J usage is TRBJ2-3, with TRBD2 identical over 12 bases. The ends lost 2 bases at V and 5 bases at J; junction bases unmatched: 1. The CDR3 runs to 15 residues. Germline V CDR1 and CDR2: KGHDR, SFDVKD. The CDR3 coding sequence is TGTGCCACCAGTGATTCGACTAGCGGGGGAGATACGCAGTATTTT. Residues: CATSDSTSGGDTQYF.

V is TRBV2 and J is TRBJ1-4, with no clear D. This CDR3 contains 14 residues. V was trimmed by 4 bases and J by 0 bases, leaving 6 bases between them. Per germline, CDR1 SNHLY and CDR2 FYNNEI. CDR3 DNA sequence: TGTGCCAGCAGTGCGGAGGCAACTAATGAAAAACTGTTTTTT. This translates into CASSAEATNEKLFF.

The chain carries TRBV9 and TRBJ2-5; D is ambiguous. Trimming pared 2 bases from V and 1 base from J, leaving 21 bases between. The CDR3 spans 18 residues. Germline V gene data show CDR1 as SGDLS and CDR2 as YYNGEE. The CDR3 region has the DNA TGTGCCAGCAGCGTCTATTCCCATTCGCTAGGGCCCCAAGAGACCCAGTACTTC. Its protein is CASSVYSHSLGPQETQYF.

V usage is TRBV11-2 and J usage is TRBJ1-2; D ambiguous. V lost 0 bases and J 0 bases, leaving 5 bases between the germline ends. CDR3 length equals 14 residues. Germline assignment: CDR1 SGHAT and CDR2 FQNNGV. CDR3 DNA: TGTGCCAGCAGCTTAGACTCCCCTAACTATGGCTACACCTTC. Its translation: CASSLDSPNYGYTF. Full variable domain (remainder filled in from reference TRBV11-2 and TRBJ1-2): EAGVAQSPRYKIIEKRQSVAFWCNPISGHATLYWYQQILGQGPKLLIQFQNNGVVDDSQLPKDRFSAERLKGVDSTLKIQPAKLEDSAVYLCASSLDSPNYGYTFGSGTRLTVV.

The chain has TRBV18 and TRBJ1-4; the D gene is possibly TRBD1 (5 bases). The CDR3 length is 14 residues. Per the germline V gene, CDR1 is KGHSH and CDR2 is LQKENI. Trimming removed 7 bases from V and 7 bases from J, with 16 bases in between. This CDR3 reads CASYAPGDGEKLFF. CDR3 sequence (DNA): TGTGCCAGCTACGCTCCTGGGGACGGTGAAAAACTGTTTTTT.

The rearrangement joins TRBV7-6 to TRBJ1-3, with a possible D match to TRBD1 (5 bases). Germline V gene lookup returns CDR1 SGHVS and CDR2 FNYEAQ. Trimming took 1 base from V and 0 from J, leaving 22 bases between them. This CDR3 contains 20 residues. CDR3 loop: CASSLGVGVISTSSGNTIYF. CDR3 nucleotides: TGTGCCAGCAGCTTAGGCGTAGGGGTGATATCGACGAGCTCTGGAAACACCATATATTTT.

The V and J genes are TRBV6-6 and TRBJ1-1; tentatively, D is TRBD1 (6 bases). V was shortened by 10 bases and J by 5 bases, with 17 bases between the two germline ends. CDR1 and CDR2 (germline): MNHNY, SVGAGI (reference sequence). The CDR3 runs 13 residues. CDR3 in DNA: TGTGCCACCGTGGACAGATGGGGAACTGAAGCTTTCTTT. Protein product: CATVDRWGTEAFF.

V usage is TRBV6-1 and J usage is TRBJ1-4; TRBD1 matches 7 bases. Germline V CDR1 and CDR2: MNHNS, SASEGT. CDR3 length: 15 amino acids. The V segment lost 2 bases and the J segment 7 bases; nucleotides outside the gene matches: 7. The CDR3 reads CASSERGQRGEKLFF. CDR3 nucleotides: TGTGCCAGCAGTGAACGGGGACAGAGGGGTGAAAAACTGTTTTTT.

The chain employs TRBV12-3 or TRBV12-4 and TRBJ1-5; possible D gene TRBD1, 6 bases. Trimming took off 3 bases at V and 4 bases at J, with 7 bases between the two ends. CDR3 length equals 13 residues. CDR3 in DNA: TGTGCCAGCAGTTTCAGGGGAAATCAGCCCCAGCATTTT. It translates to CASSFRGNQPQHF.

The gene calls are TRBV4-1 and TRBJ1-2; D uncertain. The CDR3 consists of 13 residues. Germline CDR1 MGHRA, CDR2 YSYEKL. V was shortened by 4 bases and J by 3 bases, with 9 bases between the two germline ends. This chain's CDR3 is CASSPEGDYGYTF. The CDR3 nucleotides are TGCGCCAGCAGCCCCGAGGGCGACTATGGCTACACCTTC.

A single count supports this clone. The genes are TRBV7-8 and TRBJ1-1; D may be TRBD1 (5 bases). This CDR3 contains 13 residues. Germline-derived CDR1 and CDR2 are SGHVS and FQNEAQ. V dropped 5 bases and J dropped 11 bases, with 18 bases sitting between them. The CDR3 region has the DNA TGTGCCAGCAGCGGGGCAGGCGCTACACTTGCTTTCTTT. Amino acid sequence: CASSGAGATLAFF.

CDR3 loop: CASSPEVAVTSYEQYF. DNA for the CDR3: TGCGCCAGCAGTCCTGAGGTAGCGGTTACATCCTACGAGCAGTACTTC. The rearrangement uses TRBV4-1 and TRBJ2-7, with D maybe TRBD2 (6 bases). The CDR3 covers 16 residues. CDR1 and CDR2 (germline): MGHRA, YSYEKL. Trimming removed 6 bases at V and 1 base at J, with 19 bases between.